This TCR beta chain was sequenced in a study of blood T cell repertoires in COVID-19 (dated by TCRdb to 2020 to 2022). Turning to the overall study: Samples covering the acute and convalescent phases of COVID-19 were provided by collaborators in the United States, Italy and Spain. HLA class I and class II types, where available, came from metadata supplied by the sample provider rather than from assay-based typing. The samples were drawn from the first 160 participants of the ongoing ImmuneRACE study and from 950 to 1,500 subjects provided by 6 global collaborators. The repertoires were released in a freely available public database meant as a resource for research on the immune response to SARS-CoV-2. The material from the prospective study consisted of cDNA or gDNA derived from T cells, B-cell-depleted T cells, or PBMCs. Deeply sampled blood TCRbeta repertoires from subjects exposed to, actively infected with, or recovered from COVID-19 were included in the dataset. The sample metadata nearly always contained a de-identified subject ID, COVID-19 status, age in years and sex.

Participants in the prospective study were aged roughly 18 to 100 years, lived in some 24 United States geographic areas, and enrolled through a virtual design. In the prospective study, participants were assigned to cohorts based on the clinical history participants reported in a screening survey and a study questionnaire. ImmuneRACE Cohort 3 recovered participants were defined by two consecutive negative NP/OP PCR tests, healthcare professional clearance, or symptom resolution. In the prospective study, whole blood, serum and a nasopharyngeal or oropharyngeal swab were collected from each participant by mobile phlebotomists. Prospective study participants could optionally give additional blood draws and questionnaires over a roughly two-month period. Prospective study blood samples were shipped either frozen or at room temperature before DNA extraction. CDR1 PRHDT and CDR2 FYEKMQ are derived from the germline V gene (reference sequence). There are 14 amino acids in the CDR3, from cysteine to phenylalanine inclusive. CDR3 DNA only is kept here, 42 bases in frame from base 1. Trimmed from V: 6 bases; trimmed from J: 5 bases; junction bases lacking a gene match: 9.

Worth noting for this clone: Its specific antigen is unknown. No qualities accompany the bases; no much larger clone lies one base away.

Here is what the overall study found, with its caveats: How much clinical and demographic metadata was included differed by source and by participant, and the metadata was provided uncurated.

TCRbeta CDR3 regions were amplified from genomic DNA by means of the immunoSEQ Assay, a bias-controlled multiplex PCR. On the study's bioinformatics: The number of nucleated cells in each sample was estimated from the amplification of reference gene primers within the assay. To quantify the absolute abundance of each unique TCRbeta CDR3 rearrangement, sequence reads were collapsed and filtered. For each sample, productive Simpson clonality was calculated as the square root of Simpson's diversity index over productive rearrangements. Not all clones reach the TCRdb copy of this immuneACCESS table, which keeps in-frame sequences only. Checked studies attribute under half of the gap to unresolved V genes and leave the rest unexplained. That table furnishes V, J and clone size, whereas the DNA furnished D and trimming. The sample contains over 150,000 clones, 75% to 90% of them found a single time. The leading ten clones occupy more than 5.5% of the sample.

The sample was PBMCs or T cells enriched from blood (not recorded which). The clonotype was recovered from a man in his forties who had recovered from COVID-19. The sequence joins TRBV13 to TRBJ1-2; 7 central nucleotides agree with TRBD1. The DNA is as follows: TGTGCCAGCAGTTCGGACAGGAGAAGTTATGGCTACACCTTC. The resulting protein is CASSSDRRSYGYTF.